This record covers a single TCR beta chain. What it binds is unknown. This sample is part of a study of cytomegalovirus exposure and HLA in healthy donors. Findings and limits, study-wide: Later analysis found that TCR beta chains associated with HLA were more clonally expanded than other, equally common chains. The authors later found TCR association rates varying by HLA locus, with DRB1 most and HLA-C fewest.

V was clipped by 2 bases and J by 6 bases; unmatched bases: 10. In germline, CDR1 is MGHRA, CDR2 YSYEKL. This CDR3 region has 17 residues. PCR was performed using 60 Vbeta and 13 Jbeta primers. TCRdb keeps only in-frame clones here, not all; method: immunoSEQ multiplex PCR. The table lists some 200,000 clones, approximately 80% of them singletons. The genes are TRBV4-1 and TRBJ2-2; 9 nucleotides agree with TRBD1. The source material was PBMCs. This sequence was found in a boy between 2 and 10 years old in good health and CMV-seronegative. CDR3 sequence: CASSQSRGDREAGELFF. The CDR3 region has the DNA TGCGCCAGCAGCCAATCTAGAGGGGACAGGGAAGCCGGGGAGCTGTTTTTT.